The clone carrying this TCR beta chain occurred a few times. The entry originates in a study of molecular identifiers for immune sequencing clone quantification. TCRdb reprocessed the PCR reads via MiXCR and lists one record per CDR3 protein. The sample comprises under 800,000 distinct CDR3 sequences, 25% of which are singletons, and about 0.81% rests with the top ten. This TCR was sampled from a human donor in good health. Some libraries in this study had Jurkat cell RNA spiked in. The sequenced sample consisted of naive CD8+ T cells from blood, with Jurkat cell RNA spiked in. Subset noted: FACS-sorted CD8+CD4-CCR7+CD45RA+ naive T cells.

The DNA for the CDR3 is TGCGCCAGCAGCCAAGAATGGGGGGGCGGTCCCCATTATGGCTACACCTTC. This sequence encodes CASSQEWGGGPHYGYTF. This chain links TRBV4-3 with TRBJ1-2; possible D gene TRBD1, 6 bases. CDR3 length equals 17 residues. V lost 0 bases and J lost 5, with 19 bases in between. Germline-derived CDR1 and CDR2 are LGHNA and YSLEER.